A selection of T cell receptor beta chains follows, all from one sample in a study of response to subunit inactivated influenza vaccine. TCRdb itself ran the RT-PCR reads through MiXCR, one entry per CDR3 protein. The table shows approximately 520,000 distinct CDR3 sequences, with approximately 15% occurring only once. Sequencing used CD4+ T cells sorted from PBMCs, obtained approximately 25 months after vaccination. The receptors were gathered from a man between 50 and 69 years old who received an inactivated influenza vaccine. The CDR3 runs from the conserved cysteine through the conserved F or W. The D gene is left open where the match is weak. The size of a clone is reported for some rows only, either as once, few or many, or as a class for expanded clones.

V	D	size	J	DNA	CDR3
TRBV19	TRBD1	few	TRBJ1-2	TGTGCCAGTAGTATCGACAGGGCGGCCTATGGCTACACCTTC	CASSIDRAAYGYTF
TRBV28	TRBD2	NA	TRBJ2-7	TGTGCCAGCATAGCGGGGGGCGGATCCTACGAGCAGTACTTC	CASIAGGGSYEQYF
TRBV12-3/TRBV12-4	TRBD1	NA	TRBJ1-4	TGTGCCAGCAGGCGACAGGGGACTCGCGAAAAACTGTTTTTT	CASRRQGTREKLFF
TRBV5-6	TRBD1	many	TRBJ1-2	TGTGCCAGCAGCATTTGGGACAGCTACTACACCTTC	CASSIWDSYYTF
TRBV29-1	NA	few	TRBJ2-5	TGCAGCGCCAAACAGGGGGGGGAGACCCAGTACTTC	CSAKQGGETQYF
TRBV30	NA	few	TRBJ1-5	TGTGCCTGGAGTGAGCGCAATCAGCCCCAGCATTTT	CAWSERNQPQHF
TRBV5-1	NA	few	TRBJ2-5	TGCGCCAGCAGCTTGATCCACAAGGCAGGGAATGATGAGACCCAGTACTTC	CASSLIHKAGNDETQYF
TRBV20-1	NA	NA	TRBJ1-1	TGCAGTGCGTCGGGATTGGGAGCTTTCTTT	CSASGLGAFF
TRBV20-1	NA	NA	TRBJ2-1	TGCAGTGCTAGAGAGCAGTTCTTC	CSAREQFF
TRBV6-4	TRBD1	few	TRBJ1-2	TGTGCCAGCAGCCCGGACAGGGGGCGTTACTATGGCTACACCTTC	CASSPDRGRYYGYTF
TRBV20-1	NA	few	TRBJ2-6	TGCAGTGCTAGGGGTGGGGGCTCTGGGGCCAACGTCCTGACTTTC	CSARGGGSGANVLTF
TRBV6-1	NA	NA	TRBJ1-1	TGTGCCAGCAACCCACGGAAGAACACTGAAGCTTTCTTT	CASNPRKNTEAFF
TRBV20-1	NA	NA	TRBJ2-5	TGCTGTGCTCACGACGGATACCACTCCCCAAAGACCGGCCAGTACTTC	CCAHDGYHSPKTGQYF
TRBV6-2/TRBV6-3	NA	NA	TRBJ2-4	TGTGCCAGCAGAAACGGACGGGAACTGCTAGCCAAAAACATTCAGTACTTC	CASRNGRELLAKNIQYF
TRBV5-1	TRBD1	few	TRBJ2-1	TGCGCCAGCAGCGTCACACCCGGGACAGGGTACAATGAGCAGTTCTTC	CASSVTPGTGYNEQFF
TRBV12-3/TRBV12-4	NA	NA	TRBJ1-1	TGTGCCAGCAGTTTAAGTTCCATGGAAGCTTTCTTT	CASSLSSMEAFF
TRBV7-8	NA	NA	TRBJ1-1	TGTGCCAGCAGCTTATCGAGGGCGATGAACACTGAAGCTTTCTTT	CASSLSRAMNTEAFF
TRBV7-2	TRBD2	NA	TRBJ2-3	TGTGCCAGCAGAGATACTAGCGGGAGCTCAAATACGCAGTATTTT	CASRDTSGSSNTQYF
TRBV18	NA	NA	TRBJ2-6	TGTGCCAGCTCACCAAGCGGAGGGGGGGCCAACGTCCTGACTTTC	CASSPSGGGANVLTF
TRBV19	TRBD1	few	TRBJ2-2	TGTGCCAGTACTCTCCAAACAGGGGCCGGGGAGCTGTTTTTT	CASTLQTGAGELFF
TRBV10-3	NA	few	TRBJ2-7	TGTGCCATCAGTGCGGCTAGCGAATACGAGCAGTACTTC	CAISAASEYEQYF
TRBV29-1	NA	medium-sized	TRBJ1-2	TGCAGCGTCGCGGTCATATCTAACTATGGCTACACCTTC	CSVAVISNYGYTF
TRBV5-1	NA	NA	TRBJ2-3	TGCGCCAGCAGGGGTGGGACTCGCACAGATACGCAGTATTTT	CASRGGTRTDTQYF
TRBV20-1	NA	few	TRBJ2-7	TGCAGTGCCTCGTTCCTCTACGAGCAGTACTTC	CSASFLYEQYF
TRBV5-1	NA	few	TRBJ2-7	TGCGCCAGCAGCTTGAGCAAAGGCGCCTACGAGCAGTACTTC	CASSLSKGAYEQYF
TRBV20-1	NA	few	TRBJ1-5	TGCAGTGCTACCCCAATGCCGGGGTCGGCGAATCAGCCCCAGCATTTT	CSATPMPGSANQPQHF
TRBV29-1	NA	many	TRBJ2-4	TGCAGCGTCTCCCTACAGGGCAAAAACATTCAGTACTTC	CSVSLQGKNIQYF
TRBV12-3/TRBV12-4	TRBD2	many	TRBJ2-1	TGTGCCAGCAGTCCACTAGCGGGGGACAATGAGCAGTTCTTC	CASSPLAGDNEQFF
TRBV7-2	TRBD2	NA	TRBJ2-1	TGTGCCAGCAGATTGCTAGCGGGGGTACTGAATGAGCAGTTCTTC	CASRLLAGVLNEQFF
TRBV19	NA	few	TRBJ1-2	TGTGCCAGTAGTATAACGGGCGACTATGGCTACACCTTC	CASSITGDYGYTF
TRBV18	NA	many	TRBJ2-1	TGTGCCAGCTCACCAATCGGTACCTACAATGAGCAGTTCTTC	CASSPIGTYNEQFF
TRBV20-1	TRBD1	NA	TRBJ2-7	TGCAGTGCTGGATTCCCGGGACAGGGTTACGAGCAGTACTTC	CSAGFPGQGYEQYF
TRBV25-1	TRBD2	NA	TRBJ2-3	TGTGCCAGCACCGCTCGCCTAGCGGGAGCAGATACGCAGTATTTT	CASTARLAGADTQYF
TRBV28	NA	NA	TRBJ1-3	TGTGCCAGCAGTCGCGGAGTGGGGTCCGCCATATATTTT	CASSRGVGSAIYF
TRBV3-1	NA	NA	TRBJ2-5	TGTGCCAGCAGCCATGGGCGGGAGACCCAGTACTTC	CASSHGRETQYF
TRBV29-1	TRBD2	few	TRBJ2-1	TGCAGCGTTGAGTGGGCGGGGGCCTACAATGAGCAGTTCTTC	CSVEWAGAYNEQFF
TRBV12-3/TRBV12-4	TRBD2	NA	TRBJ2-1	TGTGCCAGCAGTCTGATAAGCGGGAACGCCTACAATGAGCAGTTCTTC	CASSLISGNAYNEQFF
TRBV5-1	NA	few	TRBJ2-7	TGCGCCAGCAGTCGACCCGGGGGCGACGACGAGCAGTACTTC	CASSRPGGDDEQYF
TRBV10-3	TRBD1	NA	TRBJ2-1	TGTGCCATCAGTGAGTCGTGGCAGGGGGTGGTTGAGCAGTTCTTC	CAISESWQGVVEQFF
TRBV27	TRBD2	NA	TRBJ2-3	TGTGCCAGCAGTTTTGGGACTAGCGGGGGGTCTGATACGCAGTATTTT	CASSFGTSGGSDTQYF
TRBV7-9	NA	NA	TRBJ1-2	TGTGCCAGCAGCTTAGTCACAGGGTCCAGCGGCTACACCTTC	CASSLVTGSSGYTF
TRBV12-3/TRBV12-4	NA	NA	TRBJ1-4	TGTGCCAGCAGTTGGGGGGACGGTTTGGTGTTTTTT	CASSWGDGLVFF
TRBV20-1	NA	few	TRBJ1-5	TGCAGTGGCGGGAGCGATCAGCCCCAGCATTTT	CSGGSDQPQHF
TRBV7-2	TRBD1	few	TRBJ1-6	TGTGCCAGCGGGGCCCGACAGGGTTTGGATTCACCCCTCCACTTT	CASGARQGLDSPLHF
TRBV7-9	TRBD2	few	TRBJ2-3	TGTGCCAGCAGCTCACTAGCGGGATCAGATACGCAGTATTTT	CASSSLAGSDTQYF
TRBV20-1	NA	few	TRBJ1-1	TGCAGTGCCGAAGGGGTGAACACTGAAGCTTTCTTT	CSAEGVNTEAFF
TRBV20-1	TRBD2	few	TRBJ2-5	TGCAGTGCCCCACGGGAGGGGAGTAGGGGTGAGACCCAGTACTTC	CSAPREGSRGETQYF
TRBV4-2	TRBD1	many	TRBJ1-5	TGTGCCAGCAGCCCCGACAGGGGAGGGCAGCCCCAGCATTTT	CASSPDRGGQPQHF
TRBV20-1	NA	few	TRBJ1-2	TGCAGTGCTAGGACTCCTCGACGGCGAGGCTACACCTTC	CSARTPRRRGYTF
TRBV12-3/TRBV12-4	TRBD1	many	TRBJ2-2	TGTGCCAGCAGTACCCGACAGGGCGGGGAGCTGTTTTTT	CASSTRQGGELFF
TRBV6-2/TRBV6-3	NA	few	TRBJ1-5	TGTGCCAGCACAAGGGGCGGTAGTCAGCCCCAGCATTTT	CASTRGGSQPQHF
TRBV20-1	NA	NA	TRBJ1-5	TGCAGTGCTTGTGTCGTCACACATAGCAATCAGCCCCAGCATTTT	CSACVVTHSNQPQHF
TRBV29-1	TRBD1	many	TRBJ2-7	TGCAGCGGCCTGACAGGGTTGGGCGAGCAGTACTTC	CSGLTGLGEQYF
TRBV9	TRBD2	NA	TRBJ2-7	TGTGCCAGCAGCGTAACTAGCGGGATTGGGGAGCAGTACTTC	CASSVTSGIGEQYF
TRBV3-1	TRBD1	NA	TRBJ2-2	TGTGCCAGCAGCCCACAAAAATTCGGGACAGGGGGCACCGGGGAGCTGTTTTTT	CASSPQKFGTGGTGELFF